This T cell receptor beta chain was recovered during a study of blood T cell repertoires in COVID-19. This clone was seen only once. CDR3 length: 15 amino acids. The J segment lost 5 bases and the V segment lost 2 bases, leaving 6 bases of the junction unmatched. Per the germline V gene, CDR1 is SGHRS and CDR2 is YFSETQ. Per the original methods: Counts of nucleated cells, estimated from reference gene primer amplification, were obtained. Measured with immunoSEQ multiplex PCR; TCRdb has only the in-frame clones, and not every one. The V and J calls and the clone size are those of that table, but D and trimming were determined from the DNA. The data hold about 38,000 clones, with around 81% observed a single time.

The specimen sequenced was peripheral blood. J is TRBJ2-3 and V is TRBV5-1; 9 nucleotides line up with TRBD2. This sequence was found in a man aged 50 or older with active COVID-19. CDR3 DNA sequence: TGCGCCAGCAGCTTTCGCGGGGGGGCCATAGATACGCAGTATTTT. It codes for CASSFRGGAIDTQYF.